Following are 10 T cell receptor beta chains from one sample sequenced in a study of shared clonotypes between healthy human individuals. TCRdb's table, derived via immunoSEQ multiplex PCR, lists solely in-frame clones and lacks some. The sample lists about 600,000 clones, just over 75% seen once, with approximately 12% in the top ten. The specimen sequenced was PBMCs. The receptors stem from a woman aged 40 to 50 in good health. Some clones in this sample may be carry-over from other donors' samples.

This clone has just one count. J is TRBJ2-3 and V is TRBV15; D not resolved. CDR1 is LNHNV and CDR2 is YYDKDF in the germline V gene (reference sequence). This CDR3 region has 14 residues. V lost 1 base and J lost 1, with 6 bases in between. Here the CDR3 DNA reads TGTGCCACCAGCAGAGGAAGGGGCACAGATACGCAGTATTTT. It is translated as CATSRGRGTDTQYF.

The chain links TRBV18 to TRBJ2-3; 11 bases are a match to TRBD1. This CDR3 has 16 amino acids. J was trimmed by 4 bases and V by 3 bases; bases with no gene match: 6. Germline V gives CDR1 KGHSH, CDR2 LQKENI. CDR3 nucleotides: TGTGCCAGCTCACCGAGGGACAGGGGGAACGCAGATACGCAGTATTTT. Protein product: CASSPRDRGNADTQYF.

This clone was seen a few times. The rearrangement joins TRBV19 to TRBJ2-2; D remains ambiguous. The CDR3 has 14 amino acids. The germline V and J ends were trimmed by 4 bases and 5 bases, with 11 bases remaining between them. The germline CDR1 and CDR2 sequences are LNHDA and SQIVND (reference sequence). The CDR3 region is CASSSQAQTGELFF. CDR3 DNA: TGTGCCAGTAGTAGCCAGGCCCAAACCGGGGAGCTGTTTTTT.

This chain links TRBV29-1 with TRBJ2-1; D call uncertain. V was trimmed by 4 bases and J by 2 bases, leaving 6 bases between them. The CDR3 has 12 amino acids. Germline CDR1 is SQVTM and CDR2 is ANQGSEA. CDR3 DNA sequence: TGCAGCGTTGCGCAGGCCTACAATGAGCAGTTCTTC. Its protein is CSVAQAYNEQFF.

This clone was observed once. V is TRBV5-4 and J is TRBJ1-6; no reliable D call. The CDR3 has 13 amino acids. Between the trimmed V and J ends, which lost 6 bases and 7 bases, there was a span of 11 bases. Germline V gene data show CDR1 as SGHNT and CDR2 as YYREEE (reference sequence). CDR3 nucleotides: TGTGCCAGCAACCGAGACCAGAATTCACCCCTCCACTTT. Translated: CASNRDQNSPLHF.

The chain links TRBV2 to TRBJ1-4, with 7 bases lining up with TRBD1. Looked up from germline, CDR1 is SNHLY and CDR2 is FYNNEI. V gave up 1 base and J gave up 13 bases; unmatched junction bases: 12. CDR3 length: 15 residues. CDR3 in amino acids: CASSEEGATSNGLFF. The CDR3 DNA reads as TGTGCCAGCAGTGAAGAGGGGGCGACGTCTAATGGACTGTTTTTT.

The chain is built from TRBV29-1 and TRBJ2-3; the D gene is possibly TRBD2 (5 bases). CDR1 and CDR2 from the germline V gene are SQVTM and ANQGSEA. The V and J ends lost 7 bases and 5 bases respectively, with 10 bases between them. The CDR3 is made up of 11 amino acids. The chain's CDR3 is CSAPAGDTQYF. The CDR3 bases are TGCAGCGCCCCGGCGGGAGATACGCAGTATTTT.

This clone appeared a few times. The genes are TRBV6-5 and TRBJ2-7; unclear D gene. Per the germline V gene, CDR1 is MNHEY and CDR2 is SVGAGI. The ends were cut back, 10 bases at V and 0 bases at J, with 16 bases in the middle. CDR3 length equals 14 residues. The DNA for the CDR3 is TGTGCCACACAAGACCATTACCACTCCTACGAGCAGTACTTC. Translating it yields CATQDHYHSYEQYF.

V is TRBV28 and J is TRBJ1-5; D remains ambiguous. Germline V gene lookup returns CDR1 MDHEN and CDR2 SYDVKM. This CDR3 is 14 amino acids long. Trimming took off 6 bases at V and 4 bases at J, with 13 bases between the two ends. CDR3 amino acids: CASRGHTGNQPQHF. CDR3 sequence (DNA): TGTGCCAGCAGGGGTCACACCGGAAATCAGCCCCAGCATTTT.

This clone was seen ten or more times. This chain connects TRBV7-9 to TRBJ1-2; 8 bases are a match to TRBD1. Germline values: CDR1 SEHNR, CDR2 FQNEAQ (reference sequence). The CDR3 has 16 amino acids. V gave up 3 bases and J gave up 3 bases; unmatched junction bases: 9. CDR3 bases: TGTGCCAGCAGCTTCCTGGACAGGGAGGAGTACTATGGCTACACCTTC. Amino acid sequence: CASSFLDREEYYGYTF.